The clone carrying this TCR beta chain was found a few times. Its antigen remains unknown. This specimen comes from a study of T cells in Graves' hyperthyroidism and ophthalmopathy. Whole-study findings and limits: The model made its ophthalmopathy prediction, and onset followed a median approximately six months later.

From germline, CDR1 is SGHRS and CDR2 YFSETQ. V shed 4 bases, J shed 1 base, and the junction held 7 bases outside the gene matches. CDR3 length: 15 residues. The investigators amplified TCR beta CDR3 regions from RNA transcripts. The study used the HTBI primer set for a first-round RT-PCR of the TCR CDR3. TCRdb passed the multiplex PCR reads through MiXCR, listing each CDR3 protein once. The data show 450,000 to 650,000 distinct CDR3 sequences, approximately 17% seen once. This TCR derives from a woman aged 18-29 years with Graves' ophthalmopathy. Sequencing was performed on blood. This chain joins TRBV5-1 and TRBJ1-1, with 7 nucleotides matching TRBD1. The CDR3 region is CASSTLGQPNTEAFF. The CDR3 region has the DNA TGCGCCAGCAGCACCCTGGGACAGCCGAACACTGAAGCTTTCTTT.